The source of this T cell receptor (beta chain) is a study of breast tumors, draining lymph nodes, adjacent tissues. Study-wide results and caveats: Compared with lymph nodes, tumors were less diverse; compared with nontumor tissue, more. Luminal-like breast cancer showed significantly higher tumor–nontumor repertoire similarity than basal-like. The lymph node origin of tumor T cells was framed as consistent with a hypothesis, not demonstrated.

The lymph nodes were axillary draining lymph nodes from breast cancer patients. TCRdb re-analysed the multiplex PCR reads in MiXCR, keeping a single row per CDR3 protein. Among around 150,000 distinct CDR3 sequences listed, about 20% were seen once. There are many counts of this clonotype. As yet, its antigen is unknown. This clonotype originated in a female donor with breast cancer. Some clones in this sample may be carry-over from other donors' samples. Sequenced: axillary lymph node tissue.

In DNA form, the CDR3 reads TGTGCCAGCAGCCAATCTTGGGGAGGGGATCAGCCCCAGCATTTT. It codes for CASSQSWGGDQPQHF. V is TRBV16 and J is TRBJ1-5; D may be TRBD1 (5 bases). The germline gives CDR1 KGHSY, CDR2 FQNENV. With 0 bases removed from V and 5 bases from J, the gap between germline ends came to 11 bases. The CDR3 has 15 amino acids.